This T cell receptor (beta chain) is from a study of CD8+CD57+ T cells in acquired aplastic anemia. The TCR beta profiling, which covered VDJ combination and CDR3 sequence, was carried out using genomic DNA as the template. A single record per CDR3 protein comes from TCRdb applying MiXCR to the reads. The table includes 120,000 or so distinct CDR3 sequences, approximately 36% detected once. CD8+CD57+ cell expansion had been shown by flow cytometry in patients chosen for sequencing. With 3 bases removed from V and 4 bases from J, the gap between germline ends came to 11 bases. This CDR3 spans 13 amino acids. Germline V gene sequence: CDR1 SGDLS, CDR2 YYNGEE.

The receptor was derived from a human donor with aplastic anemia. J is TRBJ2-7 and V is TRBV9, with D possibly being TRBD2 (6 bases). Sequencing was carried out using sorted CD4+, CD8+, or CD8+CD57+ T cells (not recorded which) from PBMCs. The CDR3 DNA reads TGTGCCAGCAGCGGCGCTAGCGAGTACGAGCAGTACTTC. Its protein is CASSGASEYEQYF. The variable domain in full, with the rest retrieved from reference TRBV9 and TRBJ2-7, is DSGVTQTPKHLITATGQRVTLRCSPRSGDLSVYWYQQSLDQGLQFLIQYYNGEERAKGNILERFSAQQFPDLHSELNLSSLELGDSALYFCASSGASEYEQYFGPGTRLTVT.